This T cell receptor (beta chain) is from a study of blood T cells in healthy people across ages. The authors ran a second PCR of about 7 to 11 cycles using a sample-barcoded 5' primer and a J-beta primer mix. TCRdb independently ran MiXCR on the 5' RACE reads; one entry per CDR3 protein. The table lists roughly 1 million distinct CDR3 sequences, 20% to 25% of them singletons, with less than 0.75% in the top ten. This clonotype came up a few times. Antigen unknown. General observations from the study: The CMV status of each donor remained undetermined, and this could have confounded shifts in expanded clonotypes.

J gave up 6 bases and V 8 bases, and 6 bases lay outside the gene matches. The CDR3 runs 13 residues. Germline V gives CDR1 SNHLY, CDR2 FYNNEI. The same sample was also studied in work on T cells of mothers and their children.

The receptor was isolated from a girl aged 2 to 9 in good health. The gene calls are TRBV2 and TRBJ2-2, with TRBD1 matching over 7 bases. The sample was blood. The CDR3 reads CASDRVASGELFF. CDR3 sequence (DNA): TGTGCCAGCGACAGGGTCGCTTCCGGGGAGCTGTTTTTT.